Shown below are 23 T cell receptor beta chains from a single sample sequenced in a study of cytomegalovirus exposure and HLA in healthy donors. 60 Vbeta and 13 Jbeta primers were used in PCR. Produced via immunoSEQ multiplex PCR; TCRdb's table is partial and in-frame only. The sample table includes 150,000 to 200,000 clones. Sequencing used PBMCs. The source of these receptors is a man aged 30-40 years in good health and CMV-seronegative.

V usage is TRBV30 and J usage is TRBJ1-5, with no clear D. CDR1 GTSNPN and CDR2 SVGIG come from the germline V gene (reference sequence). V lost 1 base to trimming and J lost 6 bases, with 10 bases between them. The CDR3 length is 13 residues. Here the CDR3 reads CAWSERGGQPQHF. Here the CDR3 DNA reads TGTGCCTGGAGTGAGCGGGGTGGTCAGCCCCAGCATTTT.

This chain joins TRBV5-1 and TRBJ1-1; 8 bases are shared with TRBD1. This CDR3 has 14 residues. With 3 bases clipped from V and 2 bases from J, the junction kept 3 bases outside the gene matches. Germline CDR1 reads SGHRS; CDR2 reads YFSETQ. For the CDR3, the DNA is TGCGCCAGCAGCTCGGGACAGGCCAACACTGAAGCTTTCTTT. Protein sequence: CASSSGQANTEAFF.

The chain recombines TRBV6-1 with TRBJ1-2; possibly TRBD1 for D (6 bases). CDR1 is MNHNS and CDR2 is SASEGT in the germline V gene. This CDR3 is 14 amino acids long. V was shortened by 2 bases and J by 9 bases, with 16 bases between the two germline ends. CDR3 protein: CASSESTGKRSYTF. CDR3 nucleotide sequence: TGTGCCAGCAGTGAATCTACAGGGAAGAGGAGCTACACCTTC.

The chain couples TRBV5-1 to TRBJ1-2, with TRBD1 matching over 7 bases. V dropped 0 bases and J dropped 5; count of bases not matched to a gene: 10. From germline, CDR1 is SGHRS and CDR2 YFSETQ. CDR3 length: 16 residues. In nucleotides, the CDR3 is TGCGCCAGCAGCTTGGTTTCCGGACAGGCTCTATATGGCTACACCTTC. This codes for CASSLVSGQALYGYTF.

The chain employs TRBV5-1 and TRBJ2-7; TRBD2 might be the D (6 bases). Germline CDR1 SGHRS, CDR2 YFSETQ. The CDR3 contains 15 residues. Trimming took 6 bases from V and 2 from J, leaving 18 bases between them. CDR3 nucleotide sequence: TGCGCCAGCACCTACTCGGGGTCGGGAGCCTACGAGCAGTACTTC. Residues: CASTYSGSGAYEQYF. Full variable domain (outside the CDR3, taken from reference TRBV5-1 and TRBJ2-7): KAGVTQTPRYLIKTRGQQVTLSCSPISGHRSVSWYQQTPGQGLQFLFEYFSETQRNKGNFPGRFSGRQFSNSRSEMNVSTLELGDSALYLCASTYSGSGAYEQYFGPGTRLTVT.

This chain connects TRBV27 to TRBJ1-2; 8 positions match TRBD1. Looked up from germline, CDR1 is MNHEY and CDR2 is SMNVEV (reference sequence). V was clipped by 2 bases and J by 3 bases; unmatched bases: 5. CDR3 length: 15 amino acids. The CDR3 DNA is TGTGCCAGCAGTTTAGAGGCAGGGGGCTACTATGGCTACACCTTC. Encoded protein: CASSLEAGGYYGYTF.

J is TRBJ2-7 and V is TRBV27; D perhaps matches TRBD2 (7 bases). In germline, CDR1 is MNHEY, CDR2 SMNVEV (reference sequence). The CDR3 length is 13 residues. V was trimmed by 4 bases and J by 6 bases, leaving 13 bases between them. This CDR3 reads CASSWREGGEQYF. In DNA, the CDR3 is TGTGCCAGCAGTTGGAGGGAGGGGGGCGAGCAGTACTTC.

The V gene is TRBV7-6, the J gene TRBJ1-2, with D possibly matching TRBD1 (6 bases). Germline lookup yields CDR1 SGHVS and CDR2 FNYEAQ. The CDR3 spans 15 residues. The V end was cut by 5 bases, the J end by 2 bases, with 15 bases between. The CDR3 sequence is CASSPRTAQNYGYTF. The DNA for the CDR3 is TGTGCCAGCAGCCCACGGACAGCGCAGAACTATGGCTACACCTTC.

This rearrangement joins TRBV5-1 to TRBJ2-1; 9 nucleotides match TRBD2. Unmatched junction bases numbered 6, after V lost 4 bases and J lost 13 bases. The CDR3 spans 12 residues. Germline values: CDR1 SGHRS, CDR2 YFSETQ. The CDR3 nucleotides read TGCGCCAGCAGCATGCCTAGCGGGGTTCAGTTCTTC. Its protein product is CASSMPSGVQFF. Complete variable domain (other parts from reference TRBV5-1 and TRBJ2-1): KAGVTQTPRYLIKTRGQQVTLSCSPISGHRSVSWYQQTPGQGLQFLFEYFSETQRNKGNFPGRFSGRQFSNSRSEMNVSTLELGDSALYLCASSMPSGVQFFGPGTRLTVL.

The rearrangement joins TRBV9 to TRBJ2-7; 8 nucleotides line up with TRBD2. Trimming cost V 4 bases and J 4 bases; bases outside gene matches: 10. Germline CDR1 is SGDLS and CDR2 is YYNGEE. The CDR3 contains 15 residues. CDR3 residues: CASSPRGREAYEQYF. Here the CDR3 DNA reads TGTGCCAGCAGCCCCCGGGGGCGGGAGGCTTACGAGCAGTACTTC.

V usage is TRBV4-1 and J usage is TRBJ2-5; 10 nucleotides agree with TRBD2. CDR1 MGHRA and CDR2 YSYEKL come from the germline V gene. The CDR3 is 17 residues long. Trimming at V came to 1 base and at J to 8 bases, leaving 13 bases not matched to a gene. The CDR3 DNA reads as TGCGCCAGCAGCCAAGGGGGGGCGAGCCTAGCGGGAGTAACCCAGTACTTC. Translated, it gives CASSQGGASLAGVTQYF.

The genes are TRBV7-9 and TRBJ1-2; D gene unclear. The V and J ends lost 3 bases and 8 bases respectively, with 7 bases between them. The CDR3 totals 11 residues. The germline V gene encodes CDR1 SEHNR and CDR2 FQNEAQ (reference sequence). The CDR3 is CASSFDGGYTF. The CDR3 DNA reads TGTGCCAGCAGCTTTGACGGGGGCTACACCTTC.

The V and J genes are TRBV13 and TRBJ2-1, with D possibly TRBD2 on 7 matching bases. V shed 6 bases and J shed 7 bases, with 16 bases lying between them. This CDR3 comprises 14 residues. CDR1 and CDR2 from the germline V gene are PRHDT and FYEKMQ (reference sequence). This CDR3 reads CASSPTGGLNEQFF. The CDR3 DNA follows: TGTGCCAGCAGTCCCACCGGGGGGCTGAATGAGCAGTTCTTC.

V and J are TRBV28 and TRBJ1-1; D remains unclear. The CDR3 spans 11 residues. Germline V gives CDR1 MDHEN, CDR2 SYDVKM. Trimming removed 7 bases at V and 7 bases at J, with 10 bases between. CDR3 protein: CASTLAYEAFF. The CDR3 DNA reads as TGTGCCAGCACGCTTGCGTATGAAGCTTTCTTT.

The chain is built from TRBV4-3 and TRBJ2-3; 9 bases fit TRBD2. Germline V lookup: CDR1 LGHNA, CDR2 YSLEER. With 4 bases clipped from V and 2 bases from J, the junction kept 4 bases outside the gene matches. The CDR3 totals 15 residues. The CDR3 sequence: CASSLAGVPTDTQYF. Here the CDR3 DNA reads TGCGCCAGCAGCCTAGCGGGAGTCCCCACAGATACGCAGTATTTT.

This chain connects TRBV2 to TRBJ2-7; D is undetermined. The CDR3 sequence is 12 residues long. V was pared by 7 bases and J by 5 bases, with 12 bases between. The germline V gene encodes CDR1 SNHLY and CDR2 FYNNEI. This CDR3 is CASTSKPDEQYF. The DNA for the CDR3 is TGTGCCAGCACCTCTAAACCCGACGAGCAGTACTTC.

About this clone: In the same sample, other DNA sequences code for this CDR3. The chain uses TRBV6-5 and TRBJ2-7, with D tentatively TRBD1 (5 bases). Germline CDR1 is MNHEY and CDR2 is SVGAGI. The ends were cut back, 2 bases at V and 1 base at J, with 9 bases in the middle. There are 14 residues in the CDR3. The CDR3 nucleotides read TGTGCCAGCAGTTACAAAGACAGTTCCTACGAGCAGTACTTC. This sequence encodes CASSYKDSSYEQYF.

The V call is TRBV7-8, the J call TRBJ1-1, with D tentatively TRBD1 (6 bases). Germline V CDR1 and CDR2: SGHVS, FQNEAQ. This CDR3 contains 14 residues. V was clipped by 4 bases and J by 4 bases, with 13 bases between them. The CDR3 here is CASSSYRVGTEAFF. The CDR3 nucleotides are TGTGCCAGCAGCTCCTACAGGGTTGGCACTGAAGCTTTCTTT.

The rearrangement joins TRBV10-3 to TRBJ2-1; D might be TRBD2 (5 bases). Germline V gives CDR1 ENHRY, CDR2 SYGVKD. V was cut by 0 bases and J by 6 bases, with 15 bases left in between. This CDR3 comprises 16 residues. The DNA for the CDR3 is TGTGCCATCAGTGAGTCCCCTAGCAGTAATCCCAATGAGCAGTTCTTC. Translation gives CAISESPSSNPNEQFF.

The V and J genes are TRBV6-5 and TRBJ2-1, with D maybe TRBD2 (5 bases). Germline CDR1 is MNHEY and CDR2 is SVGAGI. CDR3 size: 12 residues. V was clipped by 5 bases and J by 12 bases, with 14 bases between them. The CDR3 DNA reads TGTGCCAGCAGTCCCCCGCTCGGGGTGCAGTTCTTC. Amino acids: CASSPPLGVQFF.

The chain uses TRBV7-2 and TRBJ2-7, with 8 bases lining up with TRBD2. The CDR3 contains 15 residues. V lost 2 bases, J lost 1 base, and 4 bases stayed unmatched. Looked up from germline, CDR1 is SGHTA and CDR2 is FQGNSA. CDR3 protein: CASSLTSGSSYEQYF. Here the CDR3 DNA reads TGTGCCAGCAGCTTAACGAGCGGGAGTTCCTACGAGCAGTACTTC. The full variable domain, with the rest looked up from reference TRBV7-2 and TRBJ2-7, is GAGVSQSPSNKVTEKGKDVELRCDPISGHTALYWYRQSLGQGLEFLIYFQGNSAPDKSGLPSDRFSAERTGGSVSTLTIQRTQQEDSAVYLCASSLTSGSSYEQYFGPGTRLTVT.

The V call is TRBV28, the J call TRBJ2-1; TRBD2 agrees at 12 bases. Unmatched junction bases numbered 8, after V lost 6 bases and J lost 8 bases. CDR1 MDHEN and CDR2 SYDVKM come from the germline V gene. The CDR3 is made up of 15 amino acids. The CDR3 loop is CASRGTSGWLDEQFF. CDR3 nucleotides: TGTGCCAGCAGGGGGACTAGCGGGTGGTTGGATGAGCAGTTCTTC.

For the CDR3, the DNA is TGTGCCAGCCACGGGGGTGGGCAGGGTCGTTACGAGCAGTACTTC. Protein: CASHGGGQGRYEQYF. The chain is built from TRBV6-5 and TRBJ2-5, with D possibly being TRBD2 (6 bases). The J call may be faulty, since TRBJ2-7 better matches the DNA end. This CDR3 region has 15 residues. Germline V gives CDR1 MNHEY, CDR2 SVGAGI.